This T cell receptor beta chain was sequenced in a study of graft-versus-host responses after intestinal transplantation (dated by TCRdb to the early 2020s). Broadly, across the study: The transplants that recipients received were multivisceral, liver-intestinal, or isolated intestinal. All recipients received anti-thymocyte globulin induction followed by maintenance tacrolimus and steroids for roughly three years. Bulk TCR-beta CDR3 sequencing was used to track graft-versus-host and host-versus-graft alloreactive T cell clones in the graft, circulation and bone marrow after intestinal transplantation. To identify alloreactive clones, pre-transplant mixed lymphocyte reaction products were sequenced and compared with unstimulated pre-transplant donor and recipient T cells. The cohort enrolled about two dozen intestinal transplant recipients, one of whom was a retransplant, and a few patients without pretransplant specimens were excluded. A peak of at least 4% donor T cells among recipient peripheral blood mononuclear cells was the definition used for donor T cell macrochimerism. Rather than going through the commercial service, samples from three later patients were sequenced in-house on an Illumina MiSeq and processed with MiXCR. Here is what the overall study found, with its caveats: Early after transplant, peak levels of circulating GvH clones were found to be associated with declines in HvG clones. GvH clones were detected in recipient bone marrow, and some appeared earlier in ileal mucosa or blood, consistent with an intestinal mucosal origin. The conclusions were limited by the relatively low number and heterogeneity of the intestinal transplant patients. Patients with donor T cell macrochimerism had high GvH to HvG T cell clonal ratios in their allografts.

Taken from the germline V gene (reference sequence), the CDR1 and CDR2 loops are LNHDA and SQIVND. Ends trimmed: V by 7 bases, J by 8 bases; bases unmatched to a gene: 6. The cysteine opens and the phenylalanine closes a CDR3 of 12 amino acids. The CDR3 DNA has 36 bases and is translated from base 1. With respect to this clone: It lacks a known antigen. No base qualities exist here, and no much larger clone lies one base off it.

Blood samples were collected up to 4 times in the first month after transplant and then at least monthly when available. Library generation was performed with the immunoSEQ multiplex PCR assay. For most patients, high-throughput TCR-beta CDR3 sequencing of genomic DNA was performed by Adaptive Biotechnologies. The authors processed their data as follows. TCR sequencing data were retrieved from Adaptive's ImmunoSEQ software for roughly 17 patients, whereas three other patients were processed with MiXCR and VDJtools. CDR3 nucleotide sequences shared between donor and recipient were removed because the origin of such sequences could not be assigned. To count as alloreactive, a clone needed at least 2-fold expansion over unstimulated cells and a minimum CFSE-low frequency of 0.002% (template counts) or 0.001% (read counts). Clones were considered mappable if detected in sequenced pre-transplant spleen, lymph node, or MLR CFSE-low populations of the donor or recipient. The cumulative frequency of alloreactive clones was calculated as a percentage of all sequences, weighted by copy number. In its TCRdb copy, this immuneACCESS table keeps in-frame sequences only and misses some clones. Where compared with another copy, unresolved V genes explain less than half of these, and the others have no known cause. Clone size and the V and J calls come from that table; the DNA yielded D and trimming. Here the sample has around 30,000 clones; 85% to 95% occur a single time. Of the sample, less than 0.75% is held by the ten largest clones.

The specimen was PBMCs, collected around 63 days after intestinal transplant. This receptor chain uses TRBV19 and TRBJ1-2, with 8 middle bases fitting TRBD1. The TCR comes from a human patient who received an intestinal transplant, so some T cells may come from the graft donor. For the CDR3, the sequence is CASTQGARGYTF. At the DNA level, the sequence is TGTGCCAGTACCCAGGGGGCCCGGGGCTACACCTTC.